This TCR beta chain originates from a study of shared clonotypes between healthy human individuals. This CDR3 region has 13 residues. Germline-derived CDR1 and CDR2 are SGHKS and YYEKEE (reference sequence). Germline trimming cut 0 bases from V and 6 bases from J; bases unmatched to any gene: 1. Only in-frame clones appear in the TCRdb table, and some are missing; sequencing was by immunoSEQ multiplex PCR. The profile shows 550,000 to 700,000 clones, around 78% of them singletons. The specimen sequenced was memory CD4+ T cells sorted from blood. Subset: CD45RA-negative fraction. The origin of this receptor is a woman aged 30 to 39 in good health. This sequence joins TRBV5-5 and TRBJ2-7; 9 nucleotides match TRBD1. CDR3 in amino acids: CASSLGDRAEQYF. In nucleotides, the CDR3 is TGTGCCAGCAGCTTGGGGGACAGGGCCGAGCAGTACTTC.